This record covers a single T cell receptor beta chain. In the study's own analysis: It was from reference gene primer amplification that nucleated cell counts were estimated. The protocol was immunoSEQ multiplex PCR, while the TCRdb copy is restricted to in-frame clones and leaves out a portion. From that table come the V and J calls and clone size; the DNA was used to work out D and trimming. The sample has 300,000 to 350,000 clones; approximately 90% are singletons. The record originates from a study of blood T cell repertoires in COVID-19. Study information: Whether acute or convalescent, the COVID-19 samples came from the United States, Italy and Spain. T cells, B-cell-depleted T cells, or PBMCs supplied cDNA or gDNA.

The V gene's germline CDR1 is SGHRS and CDR2 YFSETQ. CDR3 length equals 14 residues. V was trimmed by 2 bases and J by 7 bases, leaving 12 bases between them. Those enrolled in Seattle joined during active infection and were followed longitudinally afterward. The genes are TRBV5-1 and TRBJ1-4; perhaps TRBD1 as D (6 bases). The sample was peripheral blood. The source is a woman aged 60 to 75 with COVID-19, enrolled during active disease. CDR3 bases: TGCGCCAGCAGCTTAGGCAGGGGATCTGAAAAACTGTTTTTT. Translating it yields CASSLGRGSEKLFF.